This T cell receptor beta chain was documented in a study of shared T cell receptors in the human thymus. V lost 5 bases, J lost 0 bases, and 11 bases lay in between. CDR1 is SGHRS, CDR2 YFSETQ, per germline. The CDR3 is 14 amino acids. Profiled with immunoSEQ multiplex PCR; TCRdb holds only in-frame clones, not every one. The repertoire holds about 710,000 clones, more than 75% seen once, with about 0.0094% in the top ten. This same sample was also part of a study on human thymus T cells. From that report: Corrective heart surgery yielded resections, and these provided the thymus tissue. The authors found apparently biased V and J gene usage in thymic and blood repertoires. Unrelated individuals had highly overlapping thymic repertoires, as reported in related research.

The source is a boy younger than two with a congenital heart defect. The rearrangement links TRBV5-1 to TRBJ1-1; D uncertain. Material for sequencing was thymocytes. CDR3 sequence reads: CASRGRPLNTEAFF. The CDR3 DNA follows: TGCGCCAGCAGGGGGAGACCCCTGAACACTGAAGCTTTCTTT.